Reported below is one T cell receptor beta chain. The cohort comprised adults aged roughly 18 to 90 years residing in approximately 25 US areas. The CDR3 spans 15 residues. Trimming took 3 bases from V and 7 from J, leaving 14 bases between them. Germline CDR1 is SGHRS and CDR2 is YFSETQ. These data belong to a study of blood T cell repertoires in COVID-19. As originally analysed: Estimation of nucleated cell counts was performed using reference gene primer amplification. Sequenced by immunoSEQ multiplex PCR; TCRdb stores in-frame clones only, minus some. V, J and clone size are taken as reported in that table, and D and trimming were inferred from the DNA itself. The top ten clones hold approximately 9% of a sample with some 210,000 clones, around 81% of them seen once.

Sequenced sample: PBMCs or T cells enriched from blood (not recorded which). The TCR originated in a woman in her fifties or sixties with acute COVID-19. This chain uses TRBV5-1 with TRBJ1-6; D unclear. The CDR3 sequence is CASSSDIAPNSPLHF. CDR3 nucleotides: TGCGCCAGCAGCTCAGACATTGCCCCAAATTCACCCCTCCACTTT.